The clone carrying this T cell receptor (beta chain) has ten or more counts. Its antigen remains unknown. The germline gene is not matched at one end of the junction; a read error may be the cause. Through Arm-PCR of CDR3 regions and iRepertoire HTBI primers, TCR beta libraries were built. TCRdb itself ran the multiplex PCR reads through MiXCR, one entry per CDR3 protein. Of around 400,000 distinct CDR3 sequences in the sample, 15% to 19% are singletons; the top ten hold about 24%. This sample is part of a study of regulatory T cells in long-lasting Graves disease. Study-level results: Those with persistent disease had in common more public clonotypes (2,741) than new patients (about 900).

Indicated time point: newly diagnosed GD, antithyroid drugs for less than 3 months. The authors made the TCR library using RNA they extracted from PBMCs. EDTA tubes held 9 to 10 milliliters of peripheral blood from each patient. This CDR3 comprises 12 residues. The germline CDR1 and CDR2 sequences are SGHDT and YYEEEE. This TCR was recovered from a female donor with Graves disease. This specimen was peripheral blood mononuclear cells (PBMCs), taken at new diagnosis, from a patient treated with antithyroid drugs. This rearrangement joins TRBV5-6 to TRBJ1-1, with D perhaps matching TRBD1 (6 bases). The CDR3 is CASSLGDTETFF. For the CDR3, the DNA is TGTGCCAGCAGCTTGGGGGACACTGAAACTTTCTTT.